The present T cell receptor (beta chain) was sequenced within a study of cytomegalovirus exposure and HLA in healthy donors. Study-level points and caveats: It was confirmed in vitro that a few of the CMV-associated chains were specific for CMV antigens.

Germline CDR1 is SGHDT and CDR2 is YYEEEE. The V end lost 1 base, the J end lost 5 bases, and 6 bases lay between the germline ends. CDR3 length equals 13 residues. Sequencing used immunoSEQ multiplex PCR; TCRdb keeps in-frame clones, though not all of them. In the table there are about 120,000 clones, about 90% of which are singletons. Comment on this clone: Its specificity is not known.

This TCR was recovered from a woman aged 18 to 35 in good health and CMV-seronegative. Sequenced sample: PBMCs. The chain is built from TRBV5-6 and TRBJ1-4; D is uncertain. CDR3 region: CASSLSGNEKLFF. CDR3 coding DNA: TGTGCCAGCAGCTTGTCGGGGAATGAAAAACTGTTTTTT.